This TCR beta chain was profiled in a study of blood T cell repertoires in COVID-19. For the study at large: Both acute and convalescent COVID-19 samples were obtained from the United States, Italy and Spain.

This clone appeared once. Clones were read by immunoSEQ multiplex PCR, and TCRdb kept only the in-frame ones, dropping some. The sample yields approximately 380,000 clones, about 89% seen once. Someone with COVID-19 had been met by exposed participants within 2 weeks before study entry. The receptor comes from a woman in her 40s who had been exposed to COVID-19. Sequenced: PBMCs or T cells enriched from blood (not recorded which).

The CDR3 protein is CASSPGTGPNYGYTF. For the CDR3, the DNA is TGCGCCAGCAGTCCAGGGACAGGGCCTAACTATGGCTACACCTTC. V gene TRBV10-1 combines with J gene TRBJ1-2, with 9 bases lining up with TRBD1. After removal of 5 bases from V and 0 bases from J, the junction contained 4 bases not matched to a gene. This CDR3 contains 15 residues. Germline V gene sequence: CDR1 WNHNN, CDR2 SYGVQD (reference sequence).